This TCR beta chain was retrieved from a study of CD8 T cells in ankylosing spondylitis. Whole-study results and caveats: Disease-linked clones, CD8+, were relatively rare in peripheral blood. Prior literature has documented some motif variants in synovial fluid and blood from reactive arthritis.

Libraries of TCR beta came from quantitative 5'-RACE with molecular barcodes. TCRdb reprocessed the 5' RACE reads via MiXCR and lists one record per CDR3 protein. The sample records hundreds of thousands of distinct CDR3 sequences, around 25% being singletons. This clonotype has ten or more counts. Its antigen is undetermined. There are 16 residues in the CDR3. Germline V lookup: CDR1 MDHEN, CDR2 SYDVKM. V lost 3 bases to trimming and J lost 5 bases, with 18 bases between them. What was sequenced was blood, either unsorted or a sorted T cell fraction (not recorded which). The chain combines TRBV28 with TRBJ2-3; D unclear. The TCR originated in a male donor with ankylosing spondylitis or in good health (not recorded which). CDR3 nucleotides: TGTGCCAGCAGTTTCTTCAGTACCGACCCGGGAGATACGCAGTATTTT. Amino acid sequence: CASSFFSTDPGDTQYF. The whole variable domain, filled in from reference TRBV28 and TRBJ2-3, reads DVKVTQSSRYLVKRTGEKVFLECVQDMDHENMFWYRQDPGLGLRLIYFSYDVKMKEKGDIPEGYSVSREKKERFSLILESASTNQTSMYLCASSFFSTDPGDTQYFGPGTRLTVL.